This is a list of T cell receptor beta chains from one sample in a study of somatic mutations in cytotoxic T cells in rheumatoid arthritis. Clones were sequenced by immunoSEQ multiplex PCR, and TCRdb holds only the in-frame ones, with some missing. The sample lists 16,000 or so clones; about three quarters were seen once. Sample: CD8+ T cells sorted from blood. The receptor source for this set is an adult with rheumatoid arthritis. The conserved cysteine and the conserved F or W are not part of the CDR3 here. D genes are given only for firm matches. The listing skips clone size in some rows; elsewhere it reads once, few, many or a size class.

D gene: TRBD1; V gene: TRBV14; J gene: TRBJ2-7; clone size: -; CDR3 protein: ASSSGQGPYEQY
D gene: -; V gene: TRBV2; J gene: TRBJ2-1; clone size: -; CDR3 protein: ASSPYSDSDNEQF
D gene: -; V gene: TRBV5-6; J gene: TRBJ2-3; clone size: -; CDR3 protein: ASSLIGTDTQY
D gene: TRBD1; V gene: TRBV5-1; J gene: TRBJ2-7; clone size: -; CDR3 protein: ASSVDREGDEQY
D gene: -; V gene: TRBV7-9; J gene: TRBJ2-5; clone size: once; CDR3 protein: ASSPRTLGGRVQETQY
D gene: TRBD1; V gene: TRBV2; J gene: TRBJ1-1; clone size: -; CDR3 protein: ASRGTVNTEAF
D gene: TRBD2; V gene: TRBV11-2; J gene: TRBJ2-7; clone size: -; CDR3 protein: ASSFLDSGPSSYEQY
D gene: -; V gene: TRBV4-1; J gene: TRBJ2-7; clone size: -; CDR3 protein: ASSQGLLSYEQY
D gene: TRBD1; V gene: TRBV5-1; J gene: TRBJ2-2; clone size: -; CDR3 protein: ASSADRAGELF
D gene: -; V gene: TRBV18; J gene: TRBJ2-5; clone size: -; CDR3 protein: ASSEGWRQTYQETQY
D gene: -; V gene: TRBV30; J gene: TRBJ2-5; clone size: -; CDR3 protein: AWSPDRGETQY
D gene: -; V gene: TRBV2; J gene: TRBJ2-1; clone size: -; CDR3 protein: ASSATRQEQVSSYNEQF
D gene: -; V gene: TRBV5-1; J gene: TRBJ2-7; clone size: few; CDR3 protein: ASSLGQGGFYEQY
D gene: -; V gene: TRBV7-2; J gene: TRBJ2-5; clone size: -; CDR3 protein: ASDPLKLAAKETQY